Described below is a single T cell receptor (beta chain) sequence and its context. Its antigen is currently unknown. A junction end diverges from the germline sequence, so it may reflect a read error. This entry is derived from a study of CD8+ T cells in alopecia areata. As for the study in general: Tofacitinib was taken orally by treated patients, and the dose was 5 to 10 mg twice daily. Treated patients were scored for severity by percent of scalp affected. Findings of the study overall: Persistence during tofacitinib was seen for many expanded lesional clones in scalp and blood. Under tofacitinib, fewer expanded CD8+ clones appeared among the top 100 scalp clones.

This CDR3 has 16 residues. CDR1 and CDR2 (germline): SGHTA, FQGNSA. Investigators isolated RNA and reverse transcribed it into cDNA to act as the sequencing template. The protocol was immunoSEQ multiplex PCR, while the TCRdb copy is restricted to in-frame clones and leaves out a portion. The top ten clones hold roughly 1.5% of a sample with 200,000 to 250,000 clones, less than 75% of them seen once. Treatment defined: oral pan-JAK inhibitor, 5-10 mg twice daily. The material was CD4+ T cells sorted from blood, obtained at week 4, from a patient treated with tofacitinib. The V and J genes are TRBV7-2 and TRBJ2-5; TRBD2 matches 11 bases. This TCR was sampled from a human donor with alopecia areata. CDR3: CASSQDLLAGDQSQYF. The CDR3 nucleotides are TGCGCCAGCAGCCAAGATCTACTAGCGGGGGACCAGTCCCAGTACTTC.